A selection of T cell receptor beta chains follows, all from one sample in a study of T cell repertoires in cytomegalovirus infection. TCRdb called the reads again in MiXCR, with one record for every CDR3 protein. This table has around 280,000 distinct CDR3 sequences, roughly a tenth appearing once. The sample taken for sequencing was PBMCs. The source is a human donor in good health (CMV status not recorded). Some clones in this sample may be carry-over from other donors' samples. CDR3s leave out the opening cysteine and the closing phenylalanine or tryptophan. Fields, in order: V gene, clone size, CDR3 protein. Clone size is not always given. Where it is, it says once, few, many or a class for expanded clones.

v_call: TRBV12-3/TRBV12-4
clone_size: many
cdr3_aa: ASSPTGGPSTEAF

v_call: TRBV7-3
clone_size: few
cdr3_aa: ASSLFGGQGVGNSPLH

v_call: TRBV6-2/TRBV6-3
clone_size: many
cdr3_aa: ASSYSRGHNSYNEQF

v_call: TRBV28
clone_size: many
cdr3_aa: ASSLTRGGGYT

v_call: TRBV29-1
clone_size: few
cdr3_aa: SVAAGSGNEKLF

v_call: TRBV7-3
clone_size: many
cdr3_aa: ASSSHRDGELF

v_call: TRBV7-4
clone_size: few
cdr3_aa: ASSASTVNTEAF

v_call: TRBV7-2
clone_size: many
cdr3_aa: ASSLVRGGYEQY

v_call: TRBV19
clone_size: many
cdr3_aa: ASSTQTGTEQY

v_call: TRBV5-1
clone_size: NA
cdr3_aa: ASSLEGGRGAF

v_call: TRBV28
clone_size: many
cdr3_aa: ASRLLGGASNEKLF

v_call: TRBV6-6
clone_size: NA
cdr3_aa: ASSRQGLLSYNSPLH

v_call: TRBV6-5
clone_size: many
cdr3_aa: ASSYTQIVMLEVSNQPQH

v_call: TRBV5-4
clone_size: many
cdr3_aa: ASSLKTSGGAGETQY

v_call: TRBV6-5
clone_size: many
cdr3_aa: ASRGQIYGYT

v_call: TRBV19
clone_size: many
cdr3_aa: ATNWGSGANVLT